Listed here are 30 T cell receptor beta chains from one sample, sequenced in a study of identical twins' blood T cells (dated by TCRdb to the early 2010s). The library was made by 5' RACE. TCRdb records Illumina Genome Analyzer IIx as the sequencer. In TCRdb, the public reads were trimmed at Q25 with fastp and aligned with MiXCR, with productive beta chains retained. Rows with a matching CDR3 protein are joined into one entry that keeps the most common DNA and genes. The sample has fewer than 450,000 distinct CDR3 sequences on record, more than 25% of them singletons. The top ten hold 6.1% of the sample. Sequences were obtained from PBMCs. The receptors originated from a woman aged 18-55 years in good health.

This clonotype was seen a few times. The chain employs TRBV4-3 and TRBJ1-6; D is undetermined. The CDR3 length is 18 residues. Germline-derived CDR1 and CDR2 are LGHNA and YSLEER. Trimming took off 0 bases at V and 0 bases at J, with 12 bases between the two ends. The CDR3 DNA sequence: TGCGCCAGCAGCCAAGATCCCCCGGTCAGCTCCTATAATTCACCCCTCCACTTT. It encodes CASSQDPPVSSYNSPLHF.

In its sample, this clonotype was seen many times. This chain uses TRBV20-1 with TRBJ2-5; D remains unclear. The CDR3 sequence is 11 residues long. V was cut by 1 base and J by 4 bases, with 4 bases left in between. Germline V gene data show CDR1 as DFQATT and CDR2 as SNEGSKA (reference sequence). CDR3 nucleotide sequence: TGCAGTGCTAGAGGTTCAGAGACCCAGTACTTC. It yields the protein CSARGSETQYF.

The sample holds a few counts of this clonotype. The V call is TRBV19, the J call TRBJ2-2, with 7 bases that match TRBD1. The V segment lost 4 bases and the J segment 6 bases; nucleotides outside the gene matches: 5. There are 14 residues in the CDR3. The germline CDR1 and CDR2 sequences are LNHDA and SQIVND (reference sequence). The CDR3 region has the DNA TGTGCCAGTAGTACCTGGGACAGCCCCGGGGAGCTGTTTTTT. Residues: CASSTWDSPGELFF. The complete variable domain, with remaining parts taken from reference TRBV19 and TRBJ2-2, reads DGGITQSPKYLFRKEGQNVTLSCEQNLNHDAMYWYRQDPGQGLRLIYYSQIVNDFQKGDIAEGYSVSREKKESFPLTVTSAQKNPTAFYLCASSTWDSPGELFFGEGSRLTVL.

The sample holds many counts of this clonotype. The V and J genes are TRBV20-1 and TRBJ2-3; TRBD1 matches 9 bases. V dropped 5 bases and J dropped 3; count of bases not matched to a gene: 6. This CDR3 has 14 residues. CDR1 is DFQATT and CDR2 is SNEGSKA in the germline V gene (reference sequence). CDR3 coding DNA: TGCAGTGCTTTTGGACAGGGGAGGACAGATACGCAGTATTTT. It specifies CSAFGQGRTDTQYF.

This clonotype has more than one count but fewer than ten. The V and J genes are TRBV5-5 and TRBJ1-2; D not resolved. The germline V and J ends were trimmed by 0 bases and 4 bases, with 7 bases remaining between them. The CDR3 runs to 13 residues. The germline gives CDR1 SGHKS, CDR2 YYEKEE (reference sequence). CDR3 loop: CASSLGETYGYTF. The CDR3, as DNA: TGTGCCAGCAGCTTGGGGGAAACCTATGGCTACACCTTC.

V and J are TRBV29-1 and TRBJ1-5, with D hard to call. This CDR3 comprises 14 residues. In germline, CDR1 is SQVTM, CDR2 ANQGSEA. Trimming left V 4 bases short and J 7 bases short, with 17 bases between. CDR3 coding DNA: TGCAGCGTTGCTACTAATCAGGTGGGGCAGCCCCAGCATTTT. This sequence encodes CSVATNQVGQPQHF.

This clonotype was seen only a few times. The genes are TRBV11-2 and TRBJ2-7; a weak D match, TRBD2 (5 bases). Between the trimmed V and J ends, which lost 1 base and 7 bases, there was a span of 8 bases. CDR3 size: 12 residues. Germline CDR1 and CDR2: SGHAT and FQNNGV. CDR3 coding DNA: TGTGCCAGCAGCTTAGGAGGACTGGAGCAGTACTTC. Protein: CASSLGGLEQYF.

The V call is TRBV5-1, the J call TRBJ1-1, with a weak D call TRBD1 (6 bases). Germline-derived CDR1 and CDR2 are SGHRS and YFSETQ. The germline V and J ends were trimmed by 4 bases and 0 bases, with 13 bases remaining between them. There are 15 residues in the CDR3. The CDR3 DNA is TGCGCCAGCAGCCCTGGGGGCAGGTTGAACACTGAAGCTTTCTTT. It yields the protein CASSPGGRLNTEAFF.

V usage is TRBV20-1 and J usage is TRBJ2-7; 9 positions agree with TRBD1. This CDR3 has 14 amino acids. After removal of 5 bases from V and 5 bases from J, the junction contained 10 bases not matched to a gene. In germline, CDR1 is DFQATT, CDR2 SNEGSKA (reference sequence). The CDR3 region is CSARRGTGKNEQYF. CDR3 coding DNA: TGCAGTGCTCGTAGGGGGACAGGGAAAAACGAGCAGTACTTC.

Comment on this clonotype: One junction end does not reproduce the germline sequence, and a read error may be involved. V and J are TRBV4-3 and TRBJ1-1; D is ambiguous. The CDR3 has 13 amino acids. Germline V gives CDR1 LGHNA, CDR2 YSLEER. The CDR3 nucleotides are TGCGCCAGCAACCAAGATGGGAACACTGAAGCTTTCTTT. Encoded protein: CASNQDGNTEAFF.

This clonotype has ten or more counts. The chain combines TRBV6-4 with TRBJ1-5, with TRBD1 identical over 9 bases. V lost 5 bases to trimming and J lost 0 bases; unmatched junction nucleotides: 11. Germline CDR1 reads MRHNA; CDR2 reads SNTAGT. The CDR3 sequence is 18 residues long. Here the CDR3 reads CASSFGTGKRYSNQPQHF. The CDR3, as DNA: TGTGCCAGCAGTTTTGGGACAGGGAAACGGTATAGCAATCAGCCCCAGCATTTT.

The V gene is TRBV30, the J gene TRBJ1-2; 9 bases fit TRBD1. CDR1 and CDR2 from the germline V gene are GTSNPN and SVGIG (reference sequence). With V trimmed by 4 bases and J by 6 bases, 12 bases remained unmatched. The CDR3 runs 15 residues. This CDR3 is CAWNRIQGASDGYTF. The CDR3 DNA follows: TGTGCCTGGAACAGGATACAGGGGGCGAGTGATGGCTACACCTTC.

The V and J genes are TRBV20-1 and TRBJ2-1; D not certain. V lost 3 bases to trimming and J lost 10 bases, with 13 bases between them. Germline V gene lookup returns CDR1 DFQATT and CDR2 SNEGSKA (reference sequence). CDR3 length: 12 residues. The CDR3 sequence is CSASQPLREQFF. The CDR3, as DNA: TGCAGTGCTAGCCAACCACTAAGGGAGCAGTTCTTC.

This rearrangement joins TRBV5-1 to TRBJ2-7, with 7 bases identical to TRBD1. CDR1 and CDR2 from the germline V gene are SGHRS and YFSETQ. With V trimmed by 1 base and J by 0 bases, 1 base remained unmatched. This CDR3 has 14 residues. For the CDR3, the DNA is TGCGCCAGCAGCTTGTACAGGGGCTCCTACGAGCAGTACTTC. Translation gives CASSLYRGSYEQYF. The full variable domain, its missing parts supplied by reference TRBV5-1 and TRBJ2-7, is KAGVTQTPRYLIKTRGQQVTLSCSPISGHRSVSWYQQTPGQGLQFLFEYFSETQRNKGNFPGRFSGRQFSNSRSEMNVSTLELGDSALYLCASSLYRGSYEQYFGPGTRLTVT.

The rearrangement links TRBV7-8 to TRBJ2-5; 7 positions agree with TRBD2. V was clipped by 3 bases and J by 2 bases; unmatched bases: 3. CDR1 is SGHVS and CDR2 is FQNEAQ in the germline V gene. This CDR3 is 14 amino acids long. CDR3 bases: TGTGCCAGCAGCTTTGGGACTACTCAAGAGACCCAGTACTTC. Translation: CASSFGTTQETQYF.

The chain links TRBV7-9 to TRBJ1-1; no firm D call. This CDR3 is 14 amino acids long. V was pared by 4 bases and J by 4 bases, with 13 bases between. Germline CDR1 and CDR2: SEHNR and FQNEAQ (reference sequence). The CDR3 DNA is TGTGCCAGCAGCTCAACCGACCCGAGCACTGAAGCTTTCTTT. Protein: CASSSTDPSTEAFF.

This clonotype has at least ten counts. This rearrangement joins TRBV28 to TRBJ2-1; D is unclear. The V gene's germline CDR1 is MDHEN and CDR2 SYDVKM. The CDR3 has 15 amino acids. The V and J ends lost 3 bases and 0 bases respectively, with 9 bases between them. DNA of the CDR3: TGTGCCAGCAGTTTTCCATCTCGCTCCTACAATGAGCAGTTCTTC. Protein sequence: CASSFPSRSYNEQFF.

This chain links TRBV20-1 with TRBJ1-1; the D is unclear. Looked up from germline, CDR1 is DFQATT and CDR2 is SNEGSKA (reference sequence). This CDR3 is 14 amino acids long. Trimming shortened V by 6 bases and J by 4 bases, and 18 bases separated the two germline ends. The CDR3 coding sequence is TGCAGTGCCACCCTGGTAGACCGCGGCACTGAAGCTTTCTTT. It translates to CSATLVDRGTEAFF.

The chain uses TRBV7-8 and TRBJ1-1; D is perhaps TRBD1 (5 bases). CDR1 is SGHVS, CDR2 FQNEAQ, per germline. The V and J ends lost 5 bases and 5 bases respectively, with 18 bases between them. The CDR3 consists of 15 residues. As DNA, the CDR3 is TGTGCCAGCAGCCTACGTCCGGACATGAGGACTGAAGCTTTCTTT. As protein: CASSLRPDMRTEAFF.

The V and J genes are TRBV11-3 and TRBJ1-1, with 8 bases that match TRBD1. The CDR3 covers 12 residues. Germline trimming cut 5 bases from V and 11 bases from J; bases unmatched to any gene: 7. CDR1 SGHNT and CDR2 YENEEA come from the germline V gene. CDR3 protein: CASSLGQGDAFF. CDR3 nucleotides: TGTGCCAGCAGCCTAGGACAGGGTGACGCTTTCTTT. Filled out from reference TRBV11-3 and TRBJ1-1, the complete variable domain reads EAGVVQSPRYKIIEKKQPVAFWCNPISGHNTLYWYLQNLGQGPELLIRYENEEAVDDSQLPKDRFSAERLKGVDSTLKIQPAELGDSAVYLCASSLGQGDAFFGQGTRLTVV.

This clonotype was observed a handful of times. The V and J genes are TRBV19 and TRBJ2-1; no firm D call. Trimming removed 3 bases from V and 6 bases from J, with 6 bases in between. Germline CDR1 and CDR2: LNHDA and SQIVND (reference sequence). The CDR3 runs 12 residues. The CDR3 coding sequence is TGTGCCAGTAGTATGTCCCCCAATGAGCAGTTCTTC. Translating gives CASSMSPNEQFF.

The chain joins TRBV7-2 to TRBJ2-1; possible D gene TRBD2, 5 bases. This CDR3 is built from 16 residues. In germline, CDR1 is SGHTA, CDR2 FQGNSA. V gave up 5 bases and J gave up 3 bases, with 17 bases separating them. The CDR3: CASSPLTPSGYNEQFF. The CDR3, as DNA: TGTGCCAGCAGCCCGTTGACTCCAAGCGGCTACAATGAGCAGTTCTTC. Full variable domain (missing parts from reference TRBV7-2 and TRBJ2-1): GAGVSQSPSNKVTEKGKDVELRCDPISGHTALYWYRQSLGQGLEFLIYFQGNSAPDKSGLPSDRFSAERTGGSVSTLTIQRTQQEDSAVYLCASSPLTPSGYNEQFFGPGTRLTVL.

The chain employs TRBV29-1 and TRBJ1-1; 7 bases align to TRBD1. Germline V gene data show CDR1 as SQVTM and CDR2 as ANQGSEA. The J segment lost 4 bases and the V segment lost 7 bases, leaving 15 bases of the junction unmatched. This CDR3 region has 15 residues. The CDR3 DNA follows: TGCAGCGCTAAGCCCAACAGGGGAGGGTTCACTGAAGCTTTCTTT. This encodes CSAKPNRGGFTEAFF.

In regard to this clonotype: One end of the junction fails to match germline, which may point to a read error. The V call is TRBV6-2 or TRBV6-3, the J call TRBJ2-1; 7 bases agree with TRBD2. Germline V gene lookup returns CDR1 MNHEY and CDR2 SVGEGT. There are 12 residues in the CDR3. The CDR3 spells CASSPRREEQLF. The CDR3 DNA sequence: TGTGCCAGCAGCCCACGACGGGAGGAGCAGTTATTC.

V usage is TRBV20-1 and J usage is TRBJ1-2; D remains ambiguous. The CDR3 extends over 13 amino acids. V was trimmed by 3 bases and J by 4 bases, leaving 12 bases between them. Germline V gene lookup returns CDR1 DFQATT and CDR2 SNEGSKA (reference sequence). The chain's CDR3 is CSASAEGRYGYTF. The CDR3 DNA reads TGCAGTGCTAGTGCAGAAGGGCGCTATGGCTACACCTTC.

The chain recombines TRBV12-3 or TRBV12-4 with TRBJ2-7; TRBD2 agrees at 9 bases. V shed 5 bases and J 3 bases; nucleotides not matched to a gene: 5. The CDR3 extends over 14 amino acids. CDR3 bases: TGTGCCAGCAGTCCCCTTAGCGGGAGCTACGAGCAGTACTTC. Its translation: CASSPLSGSYEQYF.

This clonotype was seen ten or more times. The chain carries TRBV20-1 and TRBJ2-1; D not resolved. The CDR3 has 14 residues. Germline CDR1 DFQATT, CDR2 SNEGSKA (reference sequence). V was cut by 2 bases and J by 0 bases, with 8 bases left in between. Written as DNA, the CDR3 is TGCAGTGCTAGAAGTCGGAGCTCCTACAATGAGCAGTTCTTC. Translating it yields CSARSRSSYNEQFF.

The V call is TRBV5-1, the J call TRBJ1-2; D unclear. Trimming took 3 bases from V and 6 from J, leaving 9 bases between them. Germline CDR1 reads SGHRS; CDR2 reads YFSETQ. This CDR3 has 12 residues. The CDR3 bases are TGCGCCAGCAGCTCTCAGTGGGATGGCTACACCTTC. Its protein product is CASSSQWDGYTF.

This clonotype was seen a handful of times. The DNA of the CDR3 is TGTGCCAGCAGCCAAGATTCAGCCGGACTAGCGGGGAGCTACAATGAGCAGTTCTTC. Translating gives CASSQDSAGLAGSYNEQFF. V and J are TRBV14 and TRBJ2-1; TRBD2 matches 12 bases. The CDR3 runs to 19 residues. The V gene end was trimmed by 0 bases and the J gene end by 3 bases; junction bases not matched to a gene: 9. Germline values: CDR1 SGHDN, CDR2 FVKESK. Variable domain in full (rest from reference TRBV14 and TRBJ2-1): EAGVTQFPSHSVIEKGQTVTLRCDPISGHDNLYWYRRVMGKEIKFLLHFVKESKQDESGMPNNRFLAERTGGTYSTLKVQPAELEDSGVYFCASSQDSAGLAGSYNEQFFGPGTRLTVL.

This chain joins TRBV20-1 and TRBJ1-2, with D possibly TRBD1 on 6 matching bases. The germline gives CDR1 DFQATT, CDR2 SNEGSKA (reference sequence). With 8 bases removed from V and 3 bases from J, the gap between germline ends came to 22 bases. CDR3 length: 15 residues. CDR3 region: CSPQGTLPLDYGYTF. DNA for the CDR3: TGCAGTCCGCAGGGGACCCTTCCATTGGACTATGGCTACACCTTC.